These 2 T cell receptor beta chains share one sample of origin, sequenced in a study of CD8 T cells in Susac syndrome. Reverse transcription of about 0.5 to 1 ug RNA used random hexamers. From the immunoSEQ multiplex PCR reads, TCRdb called clonotypes with MiXCR, one entry per CDR3 protein. The repertoire includes about 170,000 distinct CDR3 sequences, approximately 93% of them detected once, and over 0.08% sits in the top ten. Sequenced: CD4+ T cells from PBMCs. The receptors were sampled from a human donor with multiple sclerosis.

The genes are TRBV28 and TRBJ1-2; D gene unclear. The CDR3 runs 13 residues. In germline, CDR1 is MDHEN, CDR2 SYDVKM. V lost 6 bases to trimming and J lost 2 bases, with 10 bases between them. The CDR3 protein is CASSDPANYGYTF. CDR3 sequence (DNA): TGTGCCAGCAGCGATCCAGCGAACTATGGCTACACCTTC.

The chain recombines TRBV7-2 with TRBJ2-1, with unresolved D. This CDR3 has 12 amino acids. Germline values: CDR1 SGHTA, CDR2 FQGNSA. V lost 2 bases, J lost 6 bases, and 5 bases lay in between. CDR3 amino acids: CASSLRANEQFF. The DNA of the CDR3 is TGTGCCAGCAGCTTAAGGGCCAATGAGCAGTTCTTC.